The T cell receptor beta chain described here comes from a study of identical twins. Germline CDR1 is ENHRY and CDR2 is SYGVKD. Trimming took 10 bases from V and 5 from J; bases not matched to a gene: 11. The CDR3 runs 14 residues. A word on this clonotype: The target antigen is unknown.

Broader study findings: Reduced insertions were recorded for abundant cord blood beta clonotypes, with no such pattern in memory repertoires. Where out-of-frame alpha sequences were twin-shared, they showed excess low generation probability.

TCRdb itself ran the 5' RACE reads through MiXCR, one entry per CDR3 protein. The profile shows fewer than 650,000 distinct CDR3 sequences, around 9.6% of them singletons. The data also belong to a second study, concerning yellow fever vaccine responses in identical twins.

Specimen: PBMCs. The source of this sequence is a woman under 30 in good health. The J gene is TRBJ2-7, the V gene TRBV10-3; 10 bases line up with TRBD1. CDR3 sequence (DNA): TGTGCCACTAGACCGGGACAGGGGCGTGACGAGCAGTACTTC. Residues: CATRPGQGRDEQYF.